This T cell receptor beta chain is drawn from a study of blood T cell repertoires in COVID-19. Study background: Samples taken during acute and convalescent COVID-19 were collected in the United States, Italy and Spain.

This CDR3 is 16 amino acids long. Germline lookup yields CDR1 SGHTA and CDR2 FQGNSA. The V segment lost 1 base and the J segment 1 base; nucleotides outside the gene matches: 6. This clone was counted between two and nine times. TCRdb's copy holds only in-frame clones and misses some; the assay was immunoSEQ multiplex PCR. The sample consists of around 200,000 clones, about three quarters of them appearing once. The chain combines TRBV7-2 with TRBJ2-5; TRBD2 aligns across 7 bases. This sequence was found in a woman aged 65 to 85 with acute or convalescent COVID-19. The sequenced material came from peripheral blood. The CDR3 region is CASSLGPSSGQETQYF. CDR3 in DNA: TGTGCCAGCAGCTTAGGACCCTCTAGCGGCCAAGAGACCCAGTACTTC. The full variable domain, completed using reference TRBV7-2 and TRBJ2-5, is GAGVSQSPSNKVTEKGKDVELRCDPISGHTALYWYRQSLGQGLEFLIYFQGNSAPDKSGLPSDRFSAERTGGSVSTLTIQRTQQEDSAVYLCASSLGPSSGQETQYFGPGTRLLVL.